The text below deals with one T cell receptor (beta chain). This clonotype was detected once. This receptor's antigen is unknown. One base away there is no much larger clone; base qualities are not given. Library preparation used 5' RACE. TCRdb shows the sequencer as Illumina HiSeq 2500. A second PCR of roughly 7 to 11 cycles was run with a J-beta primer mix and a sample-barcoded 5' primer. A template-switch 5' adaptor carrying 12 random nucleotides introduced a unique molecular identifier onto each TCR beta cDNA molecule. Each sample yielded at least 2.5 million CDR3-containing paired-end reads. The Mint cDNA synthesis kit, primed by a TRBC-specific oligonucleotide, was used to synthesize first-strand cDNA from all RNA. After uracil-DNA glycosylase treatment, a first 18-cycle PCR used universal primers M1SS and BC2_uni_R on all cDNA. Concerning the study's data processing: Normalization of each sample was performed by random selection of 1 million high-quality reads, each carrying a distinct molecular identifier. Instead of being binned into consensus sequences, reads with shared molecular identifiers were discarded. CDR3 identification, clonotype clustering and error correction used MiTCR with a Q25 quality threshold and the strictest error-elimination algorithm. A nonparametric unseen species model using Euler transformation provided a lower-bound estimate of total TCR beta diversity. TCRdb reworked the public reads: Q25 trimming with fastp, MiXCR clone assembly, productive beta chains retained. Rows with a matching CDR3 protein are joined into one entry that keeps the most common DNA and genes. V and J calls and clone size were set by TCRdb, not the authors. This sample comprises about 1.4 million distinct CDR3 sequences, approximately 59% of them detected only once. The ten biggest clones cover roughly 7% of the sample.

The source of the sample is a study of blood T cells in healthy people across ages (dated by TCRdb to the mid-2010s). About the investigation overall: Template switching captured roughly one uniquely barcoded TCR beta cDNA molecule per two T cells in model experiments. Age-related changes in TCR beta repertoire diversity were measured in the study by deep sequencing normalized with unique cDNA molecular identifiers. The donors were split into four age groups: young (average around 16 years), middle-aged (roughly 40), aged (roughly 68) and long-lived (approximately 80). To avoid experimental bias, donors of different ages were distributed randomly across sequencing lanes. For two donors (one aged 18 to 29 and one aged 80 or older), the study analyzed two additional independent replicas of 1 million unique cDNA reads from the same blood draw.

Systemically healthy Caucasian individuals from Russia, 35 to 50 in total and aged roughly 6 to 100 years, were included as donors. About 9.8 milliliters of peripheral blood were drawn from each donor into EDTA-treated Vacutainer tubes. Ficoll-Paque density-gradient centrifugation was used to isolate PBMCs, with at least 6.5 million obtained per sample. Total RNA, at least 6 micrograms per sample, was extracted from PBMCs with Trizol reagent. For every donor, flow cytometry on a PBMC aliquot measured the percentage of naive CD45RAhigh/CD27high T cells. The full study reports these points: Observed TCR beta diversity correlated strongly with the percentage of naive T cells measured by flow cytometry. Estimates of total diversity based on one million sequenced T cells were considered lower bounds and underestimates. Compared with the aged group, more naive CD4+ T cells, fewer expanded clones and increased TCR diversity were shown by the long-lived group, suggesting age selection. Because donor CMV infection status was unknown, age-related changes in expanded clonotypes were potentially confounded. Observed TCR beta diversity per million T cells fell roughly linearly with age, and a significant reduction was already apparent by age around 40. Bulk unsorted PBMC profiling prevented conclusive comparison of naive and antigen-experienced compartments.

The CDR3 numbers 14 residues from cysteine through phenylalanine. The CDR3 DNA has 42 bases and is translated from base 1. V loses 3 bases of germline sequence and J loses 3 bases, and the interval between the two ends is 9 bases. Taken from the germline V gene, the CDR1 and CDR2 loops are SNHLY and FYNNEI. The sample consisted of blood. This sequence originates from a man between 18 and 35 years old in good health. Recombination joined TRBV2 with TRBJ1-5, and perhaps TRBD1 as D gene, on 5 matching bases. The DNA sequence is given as TGTGCCAGCAGTGAGGGCAGGGCCAATCAGCCCCAGCATTTT. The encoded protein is CASSEGRANQPQHF.